This T cell receptor beta chain was profiled in a study of blood T cell repertoires in COVID-19. Assay: immunoSEQ multiplex PCR; the TCRdb copy retains only in-frame clones and omits some. The table shows 350,000 to 400,000 clones, with 90% occurring only once. The CDR3 spans 18 residues. Germline lookup yields CDR1 LNHDA and CDR2 SQIVND (reference sequence). V lost 3 bases to trimming and J lost 0 bases, with 18 bases between them. Sample: peripheral blood. The rearrangement uses TRBV19 and TRBJ1-3; D remains ambiguous. The TCR originated in a young man with active or convalescent COVID-19. The DNA of the CDR3 is TGTGCCAGTAGTATCCGGTTAAGACTACTCTACTCTGGAAACACCATATATTTT. Translation: CASSIRLRLLYSGNTIYF.